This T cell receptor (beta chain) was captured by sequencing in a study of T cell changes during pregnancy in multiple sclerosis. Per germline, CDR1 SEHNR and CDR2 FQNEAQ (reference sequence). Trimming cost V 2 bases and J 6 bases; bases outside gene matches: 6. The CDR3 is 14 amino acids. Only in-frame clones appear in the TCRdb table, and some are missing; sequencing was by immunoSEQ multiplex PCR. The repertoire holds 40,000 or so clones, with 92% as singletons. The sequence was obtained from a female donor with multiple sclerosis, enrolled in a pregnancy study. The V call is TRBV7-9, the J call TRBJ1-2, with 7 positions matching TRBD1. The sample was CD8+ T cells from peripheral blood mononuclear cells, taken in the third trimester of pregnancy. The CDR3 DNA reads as TGTGCCAGCAGCTTACCTACAGGGGCTCATGGCTACACCTTC. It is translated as CASSLPTGAHGYTF. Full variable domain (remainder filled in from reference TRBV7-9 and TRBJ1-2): DTGVSQNPRHKITKRGQNVTFRCDPISEHNRLYWYRQTLGQGPEFLTYFQNEAQLEKSRLLSDRFSAERPKGSFSTLEIQRTEQGDSAMYLCASSLPTGAHGYTFGSGTRLTVV.